The 10 T cell receptor beta chains reported below all come from one sample, sequenced in a study of somatic reversion in DOCK8 deficiency. TRB libraries came from one-step amplicon PCR on approximately 100 ng genomic DNA with EuroClonality-NGS primers. TCRdb re-called the multiplex PCR reads through MiXCR, storing one row per CDR3 protein. Among 2,000 to 3,000 distinct CDR3 sequences listed, over 25% were seen once. The sequenced sample consisted of peripheral blood. These receptors were collected from a human donor in good health.

This clonotype is classed as medium-sized (0.01 to 0.1%). V is TRBV19 and J is TRBJ2-7; weak D call: TRBD1 (6 bases). The CDR3 has 13 residues. Germline V lookup: CDR1 LNHDA, CDR2 SQIVND (reference sequence). Trimming took off 6 bases at V and 3 bases at J, with 12 bases between the two ends. CDR3 DNA: TGTGCCAGTAGACAGGGAGTGGACTACGAGCAGTACTTC. Protein: CASRQGVDYEQYF.

This clonotype is deemed medium-sized (0.01 to 0.1%). The chain has TRBV6-5 and TRBJ1-1; 7 bases match TRBD1. There are 13 residues in the CDR3. V gave up 0 bases and J gave up 11 bases; unmatched junction bases: 6. CDR1 is MNHEY and CDR2 is SVGAGI in the germline V gene. The CDR3, as DNA: TGTGCCAGCAGTTACTCCAACAGGGGTGAGGCTTTCTTT. Its translation is CASSYSNRGEAFF.

This clonotype is judged medium-sized. The rearrangement uses TRBV6-6 and TRBJ1-6, with 7 bases identical to TRBD1. Losses at the gene ends were 7 bases for V and 9 bases for J; bases not matched to a gene: 3. The CDR3 loop spans 12 amino acids. From germline, CDR1 is MNHNY and CDR2 SVGAGI (reference sequence). CDR3 nucleotide sequence: TGTGCCAGCACCAGGGGGAGTTCACCCCTCCACTTT. This gives the protein CASTRGSSPLHF.

As for this clonotype: A much larger clone differs by one base, so this may be a read error. V gene TRBV7-9 combines with J gene TRBJ1-1; D gene uncertain. Germline V gene sequence: CDR1 SEHNR, CDR2 FQNEAQ (reference sequence). The CDR3 totals 15 residues. CDR3 DNA sequence: TGTGCCAGCATCTTAGAAATAGGCATGAACACTGAAGCTTTCTTT. It translates to CASILEIGMNTEAFF.

This clonotype is large (0.1 to 1%). The chain links TRBV19 to TRBJ1-2; D is undetermined. V lost 7 bases, J lost 5 bases, and 17 bases lay in between. Germline loops: CDR1 LNHDA, CDR2 SQIVND (reference sequence). This CDR3 region has 14 residues. The DNA of the CDR3 is TGTGCCAGTAAAGTCCCTCTTCCCCCTTATGGCTACACCTTC. Translating it yields CASKVPLPPYGYTF.

This clonotype is categorized as large (0.1 to 1%). The rearrangement uses TRBV5-6 and TRBJ1-5; TRBD1 aligns across 7 bases. Germline CDR1 and CDR2: SGHDT and YYEEEE. The length of the CDR3 is 14 residues. J was trimmed by 6 bases and V by 5 bases; bases with no gene match: 8. Written as DNA, the CDR3 is TGTGCCAGCAGTCTACAGGGGAGGAGTCAGCCCCAGCATTTT. It translates to CASSLQGRSQPQHF.

This clonotype was observed a handful of times. One end of the junction does not line up with germline, which may come from a read error. The rearrangement joins TRBV11-2 to TRBJ2-1; 7 bases agree with TRBD2. This CDR3 contains 14 residues. CDR1 is SGHAT and CDR2 is FQNNGV in the germline V gene. As DNA, the CDR3 is TGTGCCAGCAGCCCGCCCGGGAGGTACAGTGAGCAGTTCTTC. Protein: CASSPPGRYSEQFF.

V gene TRBV6-2 or TRBV6-3 combines with J gene TRBJ2-7, with no clear D. Germline CDR1 and CDR2: MNHEY and SVGEGT. This CDR3 has 13 residues. The V and J ends lost 0 bases and 5 bases respectively, with 8 bases between them. CDR3 residues: CASSYSESHEQYF. The CDR3 DNA reads as TGTGCCAGCAGTTACTCGGAGTCCCACGAGCAGTACTTC.

This clonotype occurred a few times. This chain uses TRBV6-5 with TRBJ1-1, with 8 bases matching TRBD1. CDR3 length: 13 amino acids. With 6 bases clipped from V and 7 bases from J, the junction kept 7 bases outside the gene matches. From germline, CDR1 is MNHEY and CDR2 SVGAGI. DNA of the CDR3: TGTGCCAGCAGGGGACAGGAGTGGAGTGAAGCTTTCTTT. Its protein product is CASRGQEWSEAFF.

The chain employs TRBV27 and TRBJ2-7; no definite D call. CDR3 length equals 13 residues. Germline lookup yields CDR1 MNHEY and CDR2 SMNVEV (reference sequence). V was trimmed by 4 bases and J by 3 bases, leaving 10 bases between them. The CDR3 bases are TGTGCCAGCAGTTATATGGCAGGCTACGAGCAGTACTTC. Its translation is CASSYMAGYEQYF.